What follows is one T cell receptor (beta chain) and its context. Only in-frame clones appear in the TCRdb table, and some are missing; sequencing was by immunoSEQ multiplex PCR. The sample shows millions of clones, approximately 94% of them seen only once. Naive CD8 cells were CD45RO-negative, positively selected for CCR7, excluding terminally differentiated effector memory CD45RA+ cells. V dropped 3 bases and J dropped 0 bases, with 11 bases sitting between them. The CDR3 sequence is 15 residues long. Germline V lookup: CDR1 SGDLS, CDR2 YYNGEE. The data derive from a study of shared clonotypes between healthy human individuals.

This chain connects TRBV9 to TRBJ2-3, with D perhaps TRBD1 (5 bases). Sequencing used naive CD8+ T cells from PBMCs. This TCR came from a man between 18 and 35 years old in good health. Some clones in this sample may be carry-over from other donors' samples. The CDR3 DNA reads as TGTGCCAGCAGCGCCAGCCAGGGCAGCACAGATACGCAGTATTTT. This encodes CASSASQGSTDTQYF. The whole variable domain, filled in from reference TRBV9 and TRBJ2-3, reads DSGVTQTPKHLITATGQRVTLRCSPRSGDLSVYWYQQSLDQGLQFLIQYYNGEERAKGNILERFSAQQFPDLHSELNLSSLELGDSALYFCASSASQGSTDTQYFGPGTRLTVL.